Listed below are T cell receptor beta chains from one sample, sequenced in a study of shared clonotypes between healthy human individuals. Sequencing used immunoSEQ multiplex PCR; TCRdb keeps in-frame clones, though not all of them. The table lists a few million clones, 85% to 95% of them singletons. Sequencing input: naive CD4+ T cells sorted from blood. The receptor set was obtained from a man younger than 35 in good health. CDR3s include the opening cysteine and the closing phenylalanine or tryptophan. D genes are given only for firm matches. Clone size is given for some rows only: seen once, a few or many times, or a class if the clone is expanded.

.	TRBJ1-4	.	TRBV19	TGTGCCAGTTCGGCCATTATAAGGGAAAAACTGTTTTTT	CASSAIIREKLFF
.	TRBJ2-7	.	TRBV5-1	TGCGCCAGCAGCCCCGGGACTTCCCCCGGCGAGCAGTACTTC	CASSPGTSPGEQYF
.	TRBJ1-5	.	TRBV6-6	TGTGCCAGCCTTATTGGACAGAATAGCAATCAGCCCCAGCATTTT	CASLIGQNSNQPQHF
.	TRBJ2-7	once	TRBV12-5	TGTGCTAGTGGTAGGGAATACGAGCAGTACTTC	CASGREYEQYF
.	TRBJ1-4	.	TRBV9	TGTGCCAGCAGCCCGGGTGCAACTAATGAAAAACTGTTTTTT	CASSPGATNEKLFF
.	TRBJ2-3	.	TRBV6-5	TGTGCCAGCAGCTCCACAGATACGCAGTATTTT	CASSSTDTQYF
TRBD1	TRBJ1-2	.	TRBV9	TGTGCCAGCAGCGTAGCTGGGACAGGGAACTATGGCTACACCTTC	CASSVAGTGNYGYTF
TRBD1	TRBJ2-7	.	TRBV27	TGTGCCAGCAGTCCAACCCGGGACAGAAAAGACTACGAGCAGTACTTC	CASSPTRDRKDYEQYF
.	TRBJ2-3	.	TRBV9	TGTGCCAGCAGCGTCCAGAGGGGTACAGATACGCAGTATTTT	CASSVQRGTDTQYF
.	TRBJ1-6	.	TRBV2	TGTGCCAGCAGGGTGAATTCACCCCTCCACTTT	CASRVNSPLHF
.	TRBJ1-5	.	TRBV10-3	TGTGCCATCAGTGCTCAGGTCAATCAGCCCCAGCATTTT	CAISAQVNQPQHF
TRBD2	TRBJ2-5	.	TRBV5-5	TGTGCCAGCAGCAAAAGCGGGAGCCAAGAGACCCAGTACTTC	CASSKSGSQETQYF
.	TRBJ2-5	.	TRBV2	TGTGCCAGCAGTGATAACGGGGCCCAGTACTTC	CASSDNGAQYF
.	TRBJ2-2	once	TRBV7-2	TGTGCCAGCTGCAAGGAGGGGCCCGGGGAGCTGTTTTTT	CASCKEGPGELFF
.	TRBJ2-3	.	TRBV7-2	TGTGCCAGCACCCCTAGCTCAACAAGGGTGGCAGATACGCAGTATTTT	CASTPSSTRVADTQYF
.	TRBJ1-2	.	TRBV7-9	TGTGCCAGCGCATTTCGATCGGGACAAATACTTCTAGGTGGCTACACCTTC	CASAFRSGQILLGGYTF
TRBD1	TRBJ2-7	.	TRBV28	TGTGCCAGCAGTTCCACCGGGACAGGCGGGGAGCAGTACTTC	CASSSTGTGGEQYF
.	TRBJ2-1	.	TRBV6-1	TGTGCCAGCATACAGGTGCACTACAATGAGCAGTTCTTC	CASIQVHYNEQFF
.	TRBJ1-2	.	TRBV11-1	TGTGCCAGCAGCTTAAGCATGGACTATGGCTACACCTTC	CASSLSMDYGYTF
TRBD1	TRBJ2-7	once	TRBV30	TGTGCCTGGAGCTGGACAGGGGGCTTTTACGAGCAGTACTTC	CAWSWTGGFYEQYF
.	TRBJ2-5	.	TRBV28	TGTGCCACCGCCCTCAATCGAGAGACCCAGTACTTC	CATALNRETQYF
TRBD1	TRBJ1-1	.	TRBV19	TGTGCCAGTCGATCCCGGGACAGGGGGGAGGGCACTGAAGCTTTCTTT	CASRSRDRGEGTEAFF
.	TRBJ2-7	.	TRBV6-5	TGTGCCAGCAGTTACTCGATAGGGCAGGGGGGCTACGAGCAGTACTTC	CASSYSIGQGGYEQYF
TRBD2	TRBJ2-1	.	TRBV5-6	TGTGCCAGCAGCTTATCCGGGACTAGCGGCCTTCGGGAGCAGTTCTTC	CASSLSGTSGLREQFF
TRBD2	TRBJ2-7	.	TRBV5-1	TGCGCCAGCAGCCCGGGGGGGCACTACGAGCAGTACTTC	CASSPGGHYEQYF
.	TRBJ1-5	.	TRBV5-3	TGTGCCAGAAGCCCAAGGGCAGGTCAGGATAGCAATCAGCCCCAGCATTTT	CARSPRAGQDSNQPQHF
.	TRBJ1-5	.	TRBV4-1	TGCGCCAGCAGCCAAGATAGGGAAACCAATCAGCCCCAGCATTTT	CASSQDRETNQPQHF
.	TRBJ2-7	.	TRBV20-1	TGCAGTGCTGAAGACAGATACGAGCAGTACTTC	CSAEDRYEQYF
TRBD2	TRBJ2-1	.	TRBV7-7	TGTGCTAGCAGCGGGACTAGCCGGTCCTACAATGAGCAGTTCTTC	CASSGTSRSYNEQFF
TRBD2	TRBJ2-7	.	TRBV7-2	TGTGCCAGCAGCTTAAACAGCGGTAGCGGGAGTTTAGAGCAGTACTTC	CASSLNSGSGSLEQYF
.	TRBJ2-1	.	TRBV15	TGTGCCACCCGGGCCTTGGGGGGCTACAATGAGCAGTTCTTC	CATRALGGYNEQFF